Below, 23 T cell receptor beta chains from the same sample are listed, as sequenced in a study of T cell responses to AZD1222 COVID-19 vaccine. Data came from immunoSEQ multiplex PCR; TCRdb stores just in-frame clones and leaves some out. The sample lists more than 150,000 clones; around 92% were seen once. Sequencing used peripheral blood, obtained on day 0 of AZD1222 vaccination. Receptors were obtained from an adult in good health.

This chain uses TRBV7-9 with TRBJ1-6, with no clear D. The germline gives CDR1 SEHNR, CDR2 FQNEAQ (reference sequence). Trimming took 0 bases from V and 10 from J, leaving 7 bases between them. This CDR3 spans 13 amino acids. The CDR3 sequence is CASSLALESPLHF. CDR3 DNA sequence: TGTGCCAGCAGCTTAGCTCTCGAGTCACCCCTCCACTTT.

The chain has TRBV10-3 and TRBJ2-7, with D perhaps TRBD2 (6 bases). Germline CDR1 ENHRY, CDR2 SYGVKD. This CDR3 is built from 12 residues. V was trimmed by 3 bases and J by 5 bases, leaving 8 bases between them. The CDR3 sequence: CAISDSGDEQYV. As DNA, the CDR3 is TGTGCCATCAGTGATTCGGGGGACGAGCAGTACGTC.

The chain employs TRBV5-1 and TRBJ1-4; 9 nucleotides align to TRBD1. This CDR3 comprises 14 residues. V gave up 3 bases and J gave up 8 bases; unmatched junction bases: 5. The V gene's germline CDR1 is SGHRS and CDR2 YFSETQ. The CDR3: CASSSGQGSEKLFF. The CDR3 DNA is TGCGCCAGCAGCTCGGGACAGGGTTCGGAAAAACTGTTTTTT.

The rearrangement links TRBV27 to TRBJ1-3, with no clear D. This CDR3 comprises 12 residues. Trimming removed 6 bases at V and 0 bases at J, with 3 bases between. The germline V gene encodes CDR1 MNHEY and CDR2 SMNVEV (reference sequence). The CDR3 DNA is TGTGCCAGCAGGAACTCTGGAAACACCATATATTTT. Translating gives CASRNSGNTIYF.

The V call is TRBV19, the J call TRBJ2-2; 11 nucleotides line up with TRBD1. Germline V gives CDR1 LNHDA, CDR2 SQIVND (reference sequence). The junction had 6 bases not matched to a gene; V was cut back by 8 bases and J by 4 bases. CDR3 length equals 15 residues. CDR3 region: CASGLGTGGTGELFF. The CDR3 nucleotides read TGTGCCAGTGGATTAGGGACAGGGGGCACCGGGGAGCTGTTTTTT.

For the CDR3, the DNA is TGTGCCAGCAGCTTAGGCAGGGCAATGCCTCTCAATGAGCAGTTCTTC. Protein: CASSLGRAMPLNEQFF. The V gene is TRBV7-9, the J gene TRBJ2-1, with D tentatively TRBD1 (5 bases). Germline CDR1 is SEHNR and CDR2 is FQNEAQ (reference sequence). Trimming left V 1 base short and J 6 bases short, with 16 bases between. CDR3 size: 16 residues.

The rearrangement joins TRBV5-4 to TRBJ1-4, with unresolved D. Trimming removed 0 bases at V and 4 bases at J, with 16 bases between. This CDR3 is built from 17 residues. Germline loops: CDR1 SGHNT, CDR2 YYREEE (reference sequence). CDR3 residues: CASSLGVSGGLNEKLFF. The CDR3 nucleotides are TGTGCCAGCAGCTTGGGTGTCAGCGGAGGCCTTAATGAAAAACTGTTTTTT.

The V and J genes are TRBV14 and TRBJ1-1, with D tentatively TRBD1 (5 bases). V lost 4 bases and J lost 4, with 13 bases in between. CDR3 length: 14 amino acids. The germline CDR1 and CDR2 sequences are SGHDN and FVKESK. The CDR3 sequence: CASSRAQGGTEAFF. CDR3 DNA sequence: TGTGCCAGCAGCCGGGCCCAGGGCGGCACTGAAGCTTTCTTT.

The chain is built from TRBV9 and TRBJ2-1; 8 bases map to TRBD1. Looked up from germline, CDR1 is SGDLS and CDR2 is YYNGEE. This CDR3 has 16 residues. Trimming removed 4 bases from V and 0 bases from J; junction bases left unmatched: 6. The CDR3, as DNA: TGTGCCAGCAGCCCCGGACAGGGTAACTCCTACAATGAGCAGTTCTTC. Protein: CASSPGQGNSYNEQFF.

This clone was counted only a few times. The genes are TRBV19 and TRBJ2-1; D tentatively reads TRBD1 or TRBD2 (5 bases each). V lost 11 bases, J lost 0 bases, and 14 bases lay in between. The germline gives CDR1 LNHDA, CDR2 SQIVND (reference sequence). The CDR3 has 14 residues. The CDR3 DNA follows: TGTGCCTCAACCAGGGACCCCTCCTACAATGAGCAGTTCTTC. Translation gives CASTRDPSYNEQFF. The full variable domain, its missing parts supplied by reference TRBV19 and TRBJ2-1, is DGGITQSPKYLFRKEGQNVTLSCEQNLNHDAMYWYRQDPGQGLRLIYYSQIVNDFQKGDIAEGYSVSREKKESFPLTVTSAQKNPTAFYLCASTRDPSYNEQFFGPGTRLTVL.

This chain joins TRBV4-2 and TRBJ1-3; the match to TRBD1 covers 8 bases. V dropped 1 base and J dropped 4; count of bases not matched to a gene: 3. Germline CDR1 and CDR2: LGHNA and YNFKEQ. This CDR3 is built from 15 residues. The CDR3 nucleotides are TGTGCCAGCAGCCAAGGACAGGGGCAGGGAAACACCATATATTTT. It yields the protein CASSQGQGQGNTIYF.

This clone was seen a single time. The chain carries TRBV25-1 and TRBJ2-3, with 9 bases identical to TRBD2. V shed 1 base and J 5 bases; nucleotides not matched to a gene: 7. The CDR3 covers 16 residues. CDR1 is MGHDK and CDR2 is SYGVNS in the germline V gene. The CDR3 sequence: CASSESGGRAGDTQYF. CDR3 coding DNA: TGTGCCAGCAGTGAATCTGGCGGGAGGGCCGGAGATACGCAGTATTTT.

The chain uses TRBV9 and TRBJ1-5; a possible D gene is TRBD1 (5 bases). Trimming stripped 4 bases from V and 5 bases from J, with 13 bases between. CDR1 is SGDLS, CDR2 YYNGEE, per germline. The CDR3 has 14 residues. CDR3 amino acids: CASSRDGMDQPQHF. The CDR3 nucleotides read TGTGCCAGCAGCCGGGACGGCATGGATCAGCCCCAGCATTTT.

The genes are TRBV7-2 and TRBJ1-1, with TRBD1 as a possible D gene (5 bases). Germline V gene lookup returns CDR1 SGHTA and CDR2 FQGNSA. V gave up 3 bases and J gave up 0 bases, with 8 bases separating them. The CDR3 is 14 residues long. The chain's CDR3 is CASSLWGMNTEAFF. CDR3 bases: TGTGCCAGCAGCTTGTGGGGCATGAACACTGAAGCTTTCTTT.

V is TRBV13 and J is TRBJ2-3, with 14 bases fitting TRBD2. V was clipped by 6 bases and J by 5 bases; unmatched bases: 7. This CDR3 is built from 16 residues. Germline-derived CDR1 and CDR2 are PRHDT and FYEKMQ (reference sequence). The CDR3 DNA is TGTGCCAGCAGTCCAGGACTAGCGGGAGGTGGAGATACGCAGTATTTT. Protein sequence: CASSPGLAGGGDTQYF.

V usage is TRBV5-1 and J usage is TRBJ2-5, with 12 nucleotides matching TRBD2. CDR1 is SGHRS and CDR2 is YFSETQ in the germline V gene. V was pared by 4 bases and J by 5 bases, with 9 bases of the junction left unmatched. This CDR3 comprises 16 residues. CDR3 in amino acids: CASSVRLAGESETQYF. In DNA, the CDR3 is TGCGCCAGCAGCGTGCGACTAGCGGGAGAATCGGAGACCCAGTACTTC.

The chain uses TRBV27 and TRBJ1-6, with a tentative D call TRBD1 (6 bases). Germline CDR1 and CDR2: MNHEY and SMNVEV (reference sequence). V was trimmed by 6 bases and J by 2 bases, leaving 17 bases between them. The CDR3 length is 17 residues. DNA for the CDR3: TGTGCCAGCAGCAGCCGACAGGAATCAGCCTATAATTCACCCCTCCACTTT. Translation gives CASSSRQESAYNSPLHF.

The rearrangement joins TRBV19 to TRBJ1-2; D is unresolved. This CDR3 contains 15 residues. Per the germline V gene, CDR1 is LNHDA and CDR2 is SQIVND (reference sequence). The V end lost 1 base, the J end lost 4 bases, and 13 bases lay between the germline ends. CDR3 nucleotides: TGTGCCAGTAGTATAGGGAGGCGGACTCTCTATGGCTACACCTTC. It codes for CASSIGRRTLYGYTF.

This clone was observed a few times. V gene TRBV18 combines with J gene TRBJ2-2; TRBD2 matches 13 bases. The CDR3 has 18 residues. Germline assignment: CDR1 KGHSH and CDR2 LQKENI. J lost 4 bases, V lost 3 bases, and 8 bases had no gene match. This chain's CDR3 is CASSPSLAGGSRTGELFF. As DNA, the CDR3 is TGTGCCAGCTCACCCTCACTAGCGGGAGGGTCGCGCACCGGGGAGCTGTTTTTT.

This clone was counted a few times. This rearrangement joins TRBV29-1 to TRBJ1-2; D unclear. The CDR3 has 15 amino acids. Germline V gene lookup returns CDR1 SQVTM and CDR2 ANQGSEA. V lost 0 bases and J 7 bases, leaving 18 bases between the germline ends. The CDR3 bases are TGCAGCGTTGAAGATCACAACCGGGCGGGAATTGGCTACACCTTC. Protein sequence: CSVEDHNRAGIGYTF.

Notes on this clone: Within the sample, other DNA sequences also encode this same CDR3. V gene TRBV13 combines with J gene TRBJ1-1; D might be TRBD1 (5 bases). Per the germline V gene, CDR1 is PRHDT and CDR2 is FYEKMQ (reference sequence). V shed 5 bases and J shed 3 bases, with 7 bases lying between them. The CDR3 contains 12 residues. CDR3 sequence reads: CASSLGDTEAFF. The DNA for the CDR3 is TGTGCCAGCAGCCTGGGGGACACTGAAGCTTTCTTT.

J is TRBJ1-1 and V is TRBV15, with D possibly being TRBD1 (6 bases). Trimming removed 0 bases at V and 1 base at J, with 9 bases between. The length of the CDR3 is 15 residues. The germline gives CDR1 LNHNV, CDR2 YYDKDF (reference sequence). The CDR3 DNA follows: TGTGCCACCAGCAGAGATCAGGGGCCGAACACTGAAGCTTTCTTT. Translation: CATSRDQGPNTEAFF. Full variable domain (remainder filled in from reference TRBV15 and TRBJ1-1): DAMVIQNPRYQVTQFGKPVTLSCSQTLNHNVMYWYQQKSSQAPKLLFHYYDKDFNNEADTPDNFQSRRPNTSFCFLDIRSPGLGDTAMYLCATSRDQGPNTEAFFGQGTRLTVV.

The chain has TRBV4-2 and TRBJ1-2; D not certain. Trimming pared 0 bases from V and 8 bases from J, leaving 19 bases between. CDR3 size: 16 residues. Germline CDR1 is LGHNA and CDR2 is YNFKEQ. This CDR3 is CASSQDPVIPISGYTF. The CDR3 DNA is TGTGCCAGCAGCCAAGATCCGGTGATTCCTATCTCAGGCTACACCTTC.